A selection of T cell receptor beta chains follows, all from one sample in a study of T cell repertoires in cytomegalovirus infection. What these receptors recognize is not known. MiXCR, applied by TCRdb to the reads, yields one record per CDR3 protein. This repertoire shows 86,000 or so distinct CDR3 sequences, under 30% found once; its top ten account for 50%. The material sequenced was CD8+ T cells from cultured PBMCs, taken from culture after CMV antigen stimulation. These receptors all come from a human donor in good health (CMV status not recorded). Some clones in this sample may be carry-over from other donors' samples. The CDR3 runs from the conserved cysteine through the conserved F or W. The order of the fields is J gene, D gene, V gene, CDR3 protein. The D gene is left open where the match is weak.

J gene: TRBJ1-1
D gene: TRBD1
V gene: TRBV27
CDR3 protein: CASSLSTGVNTEAFF

J gene: TRBJ1-1
D gene: -
V gene: TRBV4-2
CDR3 protein: CASSRGKNTEAFF

J gene: TRBJ2-7
D gene: -
V gene: TRBV28
CDR3 protein: CASSLLGQAYEQYF

J gene: TRBJ2-1
D gene: TRBD2
V gene: TRBV19
CDR3 protein: CASSRLAGGGNEQFF

J gene: TRBJ1-1
D gene: -
V gene: TRBV7-3
CDR3 protein: CASSLSGATEAFF

J gene: TRBJ2-5
D gene: -
V gene: TRBV9
CDR3 protein: CASSVALSPQETQYF

J gene: TRBJ1-4
D gene: -
V gene: TRBV12-5
CDR3 protein: CASGWSGTHTEKLFF

J gene: TRBJ2-7
D gene: TRBD1
V gene: TRBV28
CDR3 protein: CASNYRGSSYEQYF

J gene: TRBJ1-2
D gene: TRBD1
V gene: TRBV27
CDR3 protein: CASSLSSLTGEGYTF

J gene: TRBJ2-5
D gene: TRBD2
V gene: TRBV20-1
CDR3 protein: CSARDSGGARF

J gene: TRBJ2-1
D gene: TRBD2
V gene: TRBV3-1
CDR3 protein: CASSHRGGEQFF

J gene: TRBJ1-6
D gene: TRBD1
V gene: TRBV3-1
CDR3 protein: CASSHPGGSNSPLHF